This T cell receptor beta chain was identified in a study of shared clonotypes between healthy human individuals. The overall study: The plates for each donor numbered three CD4 naive, three CD4 memory, two CD8 naive and one CD8 memory.

There are a few counts of this clone. CD45RA-negative memory and CD45RA+ naive subsets were split from the CD4+ cells. Some clones are missing from TCRdb's copy, which holds only in-frame ones; the method was immunoSEQ multiplex PCR. The table records a few million clones, approximately 92% of them present only once. The CDR3 consists of 13 residues. CDR1 is SQVTM, CDR2 ANQGSEA, per germline. V lost 5 bases and J lost 0, with 10 bases in between. The chain joins TRBV29-1 to TRBJ1-1; maybe TRBD1 (5 bases). The TCR originated in a man aged 18 to 30 in good health. The material sequenced was naive CD4+ T cells sorted from blood. This sample's subset: CD45RA+ positively selected. The CDR3 sequence: CSVLWGLNTEAFF. As DNA, the CDR3 is TGCAGCGTTTTATGGGGCCTGAACACTGAAGCTTTCTTT.